Sequencing of this TCR beta chain was carried out in a study of blood T cell repertoires in COVID-19. Looking at the study overall: Some COVID-19 samples were acute and others convalescent; all came from the United States, Italy and Spain. In each case, the material was cDNA or gDNA derived from T cells, B-cell-depleted T cells, or PBMCs.

Germline lookup yields CDR1 SGDLS and CDR2 YYNGEE. V shed 2 bases and J shed 6 bases, with 16 bases lying between them. The length of the CDR3 is 15 residues. Original processing notes: Estimates of nucleated cell counts were drawn from the amplification of reference gene primers. The assay was immunoSEQ multiplex PCR, and TCRdb's table has in-frame clones only and misses some. V, J and clone size are those of that table, while D and trimming were read from the DNA. The sample yields around 68,000 clones, roughly 84% seen once. The TCR comes from a woman in her forties or fifties with acute or convalescent COVID-19. The chain joins TRBV9 to TRBJ2-3; D unclear. Sequencing was performed on peripheral blood. The CDR3 sequence is CASSVRDSTTDTQYF. CDR3 nucleotides: TGTGCCAGCAGCGTCCGCGATTCCACCACCGATACGCAGTATTTT.